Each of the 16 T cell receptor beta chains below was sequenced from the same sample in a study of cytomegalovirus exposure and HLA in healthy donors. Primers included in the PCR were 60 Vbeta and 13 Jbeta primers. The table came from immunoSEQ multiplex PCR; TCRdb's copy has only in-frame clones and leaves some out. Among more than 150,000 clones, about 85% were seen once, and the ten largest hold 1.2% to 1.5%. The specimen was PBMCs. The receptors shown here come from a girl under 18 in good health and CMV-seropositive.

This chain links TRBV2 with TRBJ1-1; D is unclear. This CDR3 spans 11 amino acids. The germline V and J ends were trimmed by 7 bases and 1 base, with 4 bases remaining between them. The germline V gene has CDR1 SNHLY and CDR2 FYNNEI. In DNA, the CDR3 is TGTGCCAGCACGGGGAACACTGAAGCTTTCTTT. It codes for CASTGNTEAFF.

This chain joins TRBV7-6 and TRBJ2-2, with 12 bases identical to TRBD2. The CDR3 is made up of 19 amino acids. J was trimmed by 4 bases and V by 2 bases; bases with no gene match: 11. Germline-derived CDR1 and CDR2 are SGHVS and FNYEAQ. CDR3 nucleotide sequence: TGTGCCAGCAGCTTATTAGGTCTAGCGGGAGGGCCGGGCACCGGGGAGCTGTTTTTT. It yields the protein CASSLLGLAGGPGTGELFF.

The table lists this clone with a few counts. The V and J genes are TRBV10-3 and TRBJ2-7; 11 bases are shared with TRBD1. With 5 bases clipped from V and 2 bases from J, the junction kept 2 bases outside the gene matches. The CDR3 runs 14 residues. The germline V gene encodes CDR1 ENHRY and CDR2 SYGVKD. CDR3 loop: CAISPGQGAYEQYF. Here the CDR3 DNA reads TGTGCCATCAGTCCGGGACAGGGGGCCTACGAGCAGTACTTC.

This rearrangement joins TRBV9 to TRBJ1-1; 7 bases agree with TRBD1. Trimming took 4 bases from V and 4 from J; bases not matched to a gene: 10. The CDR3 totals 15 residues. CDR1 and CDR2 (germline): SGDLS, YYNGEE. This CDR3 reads CASSLEGGRVTEAFF. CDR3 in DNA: TGTGCCAGCAGCCTCGAAGGGGGCAGGGTCACTGAAGCTTTCTTT.

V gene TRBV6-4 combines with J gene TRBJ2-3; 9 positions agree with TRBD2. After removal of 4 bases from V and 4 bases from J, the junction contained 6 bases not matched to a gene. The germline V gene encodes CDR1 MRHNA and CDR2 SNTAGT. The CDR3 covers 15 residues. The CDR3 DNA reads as TGTGCCAGCAGTGTGACTAGCGGAGCCGCAGATACGCAGTATTTT. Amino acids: CASSVTSGAADTQYF.

The CDR3 DNA reads TGTGCCAGCAGCTTAGCCCCTGGACTAGCGGGAGGCTATGAGCAGTTCTTC. Amino acids: CASSLAPGLAGGYEQFF. This chain connects TRBV7-9 to TRBJ2-1; 14 nucleotides match TRBD2. CDR1 and CDR2 from the germline V gene are SEHNR and FQNEAQ (reference sequence). With V trimmed by 0 bases and J by 8 bases, 6 bases remained unmatched. The CDR3 is 17 amino acids.

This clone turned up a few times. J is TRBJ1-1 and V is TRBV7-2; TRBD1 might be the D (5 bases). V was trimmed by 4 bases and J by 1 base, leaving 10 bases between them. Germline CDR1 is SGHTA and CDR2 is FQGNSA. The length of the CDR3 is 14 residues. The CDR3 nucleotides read TGTGCCAGCAGCTCTCAGGGAGGGAACACTGAAGCTTTCTTT. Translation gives CASSSQGGNTEAFF.

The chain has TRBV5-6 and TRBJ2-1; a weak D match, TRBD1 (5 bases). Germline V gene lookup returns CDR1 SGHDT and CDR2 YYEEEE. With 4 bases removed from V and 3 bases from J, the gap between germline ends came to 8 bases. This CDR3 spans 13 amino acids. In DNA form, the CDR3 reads TGTGCCAGCAGCGGGGCTAGCTACAATGAGCAGTTCTTC. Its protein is CASSGASYNEQFF.

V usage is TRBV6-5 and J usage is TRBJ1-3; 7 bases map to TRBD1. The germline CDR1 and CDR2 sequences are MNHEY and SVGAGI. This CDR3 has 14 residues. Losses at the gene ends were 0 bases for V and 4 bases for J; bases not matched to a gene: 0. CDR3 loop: CASSYSTGGNTIYF. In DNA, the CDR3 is TGTGCCAGCAGTTACTCGACAGGGGGAAACACCATATATTTT.

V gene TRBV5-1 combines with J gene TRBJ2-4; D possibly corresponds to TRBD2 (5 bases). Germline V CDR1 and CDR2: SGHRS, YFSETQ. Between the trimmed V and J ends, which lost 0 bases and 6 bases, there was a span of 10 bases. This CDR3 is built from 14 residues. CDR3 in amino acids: CASSLEGRRNIQYF. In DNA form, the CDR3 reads TGCGCCAGCAGCTTGGAAGGGAGACGAAACATTCAGTACTTC. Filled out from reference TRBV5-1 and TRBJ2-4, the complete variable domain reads KAGVTQTPRYLIKTRGQQVTLSCSPISGHRSVSWYQQTPGQGLQFLFEYFSETQRNKGNFPGRFSGRQFSNSRSEMNVSTLELGDSALYLCASSLEGRRNIQYFGAGTRLSVL.

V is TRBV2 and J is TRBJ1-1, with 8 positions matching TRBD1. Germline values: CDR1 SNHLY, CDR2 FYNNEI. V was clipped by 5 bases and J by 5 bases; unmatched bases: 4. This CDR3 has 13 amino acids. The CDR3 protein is CASSTRGRTEAFF. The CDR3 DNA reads TGTGCCAGCAGTACCAGGGGGCGGACTGAAGCTTTCTTT.

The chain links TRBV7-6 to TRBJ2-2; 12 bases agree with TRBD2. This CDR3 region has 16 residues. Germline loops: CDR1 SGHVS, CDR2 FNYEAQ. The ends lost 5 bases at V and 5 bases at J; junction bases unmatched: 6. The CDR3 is CASSPRLAGVTGELFF. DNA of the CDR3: TGTGCCAGCAGCCCGCGACTAGCGGGAGTTACCGGGGAGCTGTTTTTT.

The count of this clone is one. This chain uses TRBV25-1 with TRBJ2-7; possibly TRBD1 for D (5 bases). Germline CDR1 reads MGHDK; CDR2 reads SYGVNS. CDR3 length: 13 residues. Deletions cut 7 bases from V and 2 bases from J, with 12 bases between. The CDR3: CASTSKGTYEQYF. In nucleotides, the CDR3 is TGTGCCAGCACCTCCAAGGGGACCTACGAGCAGTACTTC.

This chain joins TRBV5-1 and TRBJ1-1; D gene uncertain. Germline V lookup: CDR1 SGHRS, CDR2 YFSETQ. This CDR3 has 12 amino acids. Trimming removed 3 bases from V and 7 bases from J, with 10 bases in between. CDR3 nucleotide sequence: TGCGCCAGCAGCTACGGACTGCTTGAAGCTTTCTTT. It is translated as CASSYGLLEAFF. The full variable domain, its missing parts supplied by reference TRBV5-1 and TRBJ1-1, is KAGVTQTPRYLIKTRGQQVTLSCSPISGHRSVSWYQQTPGQGLQFLFEYFSETQRNKGNFPGRFSGRQFSNSRSEMNVSTLELGDSALYLCASSYGLLEAFFGQGTRLTVV.

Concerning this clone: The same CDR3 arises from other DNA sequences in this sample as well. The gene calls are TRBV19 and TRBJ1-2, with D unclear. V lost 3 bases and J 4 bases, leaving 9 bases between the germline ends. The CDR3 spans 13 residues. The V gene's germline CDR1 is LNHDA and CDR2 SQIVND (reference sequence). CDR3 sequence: CASSIGEFYGYTF. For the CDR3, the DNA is TGTGCCAGTAGTATTGGAGAATTCTATGGCTACACCTTC. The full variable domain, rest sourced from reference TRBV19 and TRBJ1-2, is DGGITQSPKYLFRKEGQNVTLSCEQNLNHDAMYWYRQDPGQGLRLIYYSQIVNDFQKGDIAEGYSVSREKKESFPLTVTSAQKNPTAFYLCASSIGEFYGYTFGSGTRLTVV.

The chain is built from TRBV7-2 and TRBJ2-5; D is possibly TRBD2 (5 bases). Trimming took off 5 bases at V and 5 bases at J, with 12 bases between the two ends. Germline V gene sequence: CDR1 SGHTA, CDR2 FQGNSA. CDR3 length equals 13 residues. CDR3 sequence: CASSRTSWETQYF. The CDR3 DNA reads TGTGCCAGCAGCCGCACTAGTTGGGAGACCCAGTACTTC.